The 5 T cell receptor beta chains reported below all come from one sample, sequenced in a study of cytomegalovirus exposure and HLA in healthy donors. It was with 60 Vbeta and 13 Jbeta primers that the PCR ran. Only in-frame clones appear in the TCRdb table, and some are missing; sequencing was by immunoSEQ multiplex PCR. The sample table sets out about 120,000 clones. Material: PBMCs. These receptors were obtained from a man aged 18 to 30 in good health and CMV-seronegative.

CDR3: CASGIQGYETQYF. In DNA, the CDR3 is TGTGCCAGCGGGATACAGGGATATGAGACCCAGTACTTC. The chain recombines TRBV5-8 with TRBJ2-5, with D possibly being TRBD1 (6 bases). Deletions cut 7 bases from V and 5 bases from J, with 15 bases between. CDR1 and CDR2 (germline): SGHTS, YDEGEE. CDR3 size: 13 residues. Variable domain in full (rest from reference TRBV5-8 and TRBJ2-5): EAGVTQSPTHLIKTRGQQATLRCSPISGHTSVYWYQQALGLGLQFLLWYDEGEERNRGNFPPRFSGRQFPNYSSELNVNALELEDSALYLCASGIQGYETQYFGPGTRLLVL.

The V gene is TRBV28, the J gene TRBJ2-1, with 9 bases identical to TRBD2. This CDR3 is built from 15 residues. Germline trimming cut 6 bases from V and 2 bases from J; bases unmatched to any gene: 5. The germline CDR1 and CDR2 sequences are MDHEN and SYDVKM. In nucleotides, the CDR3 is TGTGCCAGCAGGGACACTAGCGGGCCCTACAATGAGCAGTTCTTC. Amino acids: CASRDTSGPYNEQFF.

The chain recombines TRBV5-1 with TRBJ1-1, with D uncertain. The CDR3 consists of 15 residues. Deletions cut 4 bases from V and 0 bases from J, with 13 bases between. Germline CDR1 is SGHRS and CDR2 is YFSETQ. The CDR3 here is CASSGGHGMNTEAFF. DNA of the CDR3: TGCGCCAGCAGCGGAGGCCACGGAATGAACACTGAAGCTTTCTTT.

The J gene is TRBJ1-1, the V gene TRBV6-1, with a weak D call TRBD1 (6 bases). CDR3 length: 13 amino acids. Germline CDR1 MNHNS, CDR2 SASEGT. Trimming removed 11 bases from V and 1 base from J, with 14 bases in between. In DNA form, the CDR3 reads TGTGCCGGGTGGACAGACCCGAACACTGAAGCTTTCTTT. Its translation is CAGWTDPNTEAFF.

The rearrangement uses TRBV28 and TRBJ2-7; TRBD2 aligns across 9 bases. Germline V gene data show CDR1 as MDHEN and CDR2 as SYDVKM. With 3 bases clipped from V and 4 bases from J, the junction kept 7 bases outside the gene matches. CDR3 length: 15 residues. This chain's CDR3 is CASSLMGTSRYEQYF. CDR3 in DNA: TGTGCCAGCAGTTTGATGGGGACTAGCCGTTACGAGCAGTACTTC. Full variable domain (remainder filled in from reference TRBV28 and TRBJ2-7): DVKVTQSSRYLVKRTGEKVFLECVQDMDHENMFWYRQDPGLGLRLIYFSYDVKMKEKGDIPEGYSVSREKKERFSLILESASTNQTSMYLCASSLMGTSRYEQYFGPGTRLTVT.